One and the same sample provided the 21 T cell receptor beta chains below, sequenced in a study of T cells in Graves' hyperthyroidism and ophthalmopathy. The CDR3 regions of TCR beta were amplified from RNA transcripts. HTBI primers were the set used in a first-round RT-PCR of the TCR CDR3. From the multiplex PCR reads, TCRdb called clonotypes with MiXCR, one entry per CDR3 protein. The repertoire holds around 340,000 distinct CDR3 sequences, with about a sixth as singletons. Material: blood. Source of these receptors: a woman between 40 and 50 years old with Graves' ophthalmopathy.

Of note for this clonotype: The junction and the germline gene differ at one end; a read error may be behind it. This chain links TRBV11-2 with TRBJ2-7; 9 nucleotides match TRBD2. Germline CDR1 and CDR2: SGHAT and FQNNGV. The CDR3 consists of 14 residues. The CDR3 DNA sequence: TGTGCCAGCAGCTTAGTTAGCGGGAGTGGCGAGCAGTCCTTC. Translated: CASSLVSGSGEQSF.

This clonotype appeared a few times. This chain connects TRBV19 to TRBJ1-5; 8 bases fit TRBD1. CDR1 and CDR2 (germline): LNHDA, SQIVND (reference sequence). Trimming at V came to 6 bases and at J to 7 bases, leaving 11 bases not matched to a gene. CDR3 length equals 15 residues. In DNA form, the CDR3 reads TGTGCCAGTAGCCCCGAGGGGACAGGTTGGCAGCCCCAGCATTTT. This sequence encodes CASSPEGTGWQPQHF.

This clonotype was detected ten times or more. The V and J genes are TRBV28 and TRBJ2-5; tentative D call: TRBD1 (5 bases). Per the germline V gene, CDR1 is MDHEN and CDR2 is SYDVKM. V was cut by 5 bases and J by 0 bases, with 10 bases left in between. There are 14 residues in the CDR3. The chain's CDR3 is CASSPRTHQETQYF. DNA of the CDR3: TGTGCCAGCAGTCCTCGGACACACCAAGAGACCCAGTACTTC.

This chain joins TRBV28 and TRBJ1-1; no clear D. V gave up 1 base and J gave up 10 bases, with 10 bases separating them. This CDR3 region has 12 residues. From germline, CDR1 is MDHEN and CDR2 SYDVKM. The CDR3 loop reads CASSLFRSVAFF. The CDR3 coding sequence is TGTGCCAGCAGTTTATTTCGCTCGGTAGCTTTCTTT.

The gene calls are TRBV28 and TRBJ1-3; the D is unclear. The V and J ends lost 11 bases and 4 bases respectively, with 12 bases between them. This CDR3 is built from 12 residues. Germline-derived CDR1 and CDR2 are MDHEN and SYDVKM. Here the CDR3 reads CACEGGGNTIYF. CDR3 DNA sequence: TGTGCCTGTGAGGGCGGGGGAAACACCATATATTTT.

About this clonotype itself: A read error may explain this, as a much larger clone is one base away. The chain carries TRBV28 and TRBJ1-6; the D is unclear. Trimming left V 3 bases short and J 8 bases short, with 11 bases between. CDR3 length: 14 amino acids. Per germline, CDR1 MDHEN and CDR2 SYDVKM. As DNA, the CDR3 is TGTGCCAGCAGTTTTGAGACTAGTGATTCACCCCTCCACTTT. Protein: CASSFETSDSPLHF.

In its sample, this clonotype was seen many times. The chain joins TRBV7-6 to TRBJ2-5; D gene uncertain. Germline CDR1 SGHVS, CDR2 FNYEAQ. The V end was cut by 5 bases, the J end by 5 bases, with 15 bases between. The CDR3 extends over 14 amino acids. The CDR3 is CASSLGFGTETQYF. In nucleotides, the CDR3 is TGTGCCAGCAGCCTCGGTTTTGGTACGGAGACCCAGTACTTC.

This clonotype was counted many times. The chain combines TRBV28 with TRBJ1-3, with TRBD1 matching 7 bases. The germline gives CDR1 MDHEN, CDR2 SYDVKM. The CDR3 contains 15 residues. V shed 5 bases and J 2 bases; nucleotides not matched to a gene: 6. CDR3 loop: CASSPMTGPGNTIYF. DNA for the CDR3: TGTGCCAGCAGTCCCATGACAGGGCCTGGAAACACCATATATTTT. Drawing the rest from reference TRBV28 and TRBJ1-3, the complete variable domain is DVKVTQSSRYLVKRTGEKVFLECVQDMDHENMFWYRQDPGLGLRLIYFSYDVKMKEKGDIPEGYSVSREKKERFSLILESASTNQTSMYLCASSPMTGPGNTIYFGEGSWLTVV.

The table lists this clonotype with many counts. Written as DNA, the CDR3 is TGCAGCGTTGAGACAGGGGGCGGCTATGGCTACACCTTC. Protein sequence: CSVETGGGYGYTF. This sequence joins TRBV29-1 and TRBJ1-2, with 10 nucleotides matching TRBD1. J lost 4 bases, V lost 3 bases, and 2 bases had no gene match. The length of the CDR3 is 13 residues. The V gene's germline CDR1 is SQVTM and CDR2 ANQGSEA. Full variable domain (missing parts from reference TRBV29-1 and TRBJ1-2): SAVISQKPSRDICQRGTSLTIQCQVDSQVTMMFWYRQQPGQSLTLIATANQGSEATYESGFVIDKFPISRPNLTFSTLTVSNMSPEDSSIYLCSVETGGGYGYTFGSGTRLTVV.

V gene TRBV28 combines with J gene TRBJ2-5, with 7 positions matching TRBD1. The V and J ends lost 6 bases and 2 bases, in that order; junction bases with no gene match: 6. CDR3 size: 14 residues. Germline CDR1 MDHEN, CDR2 SYDVKM. In DNA form, the CDR3 reads TGTGCCAGCAGCTTAGACAGGGAACAAGAGACCCAGTACTTC. This encodes CASSLDREQETQYF.

This clonotype has a count of ten or more. The chain has TRBV20-1 and TRBJ1-1, with 9 bases fitting TRBD1. The CDR3 sequence is 13 residues long. Germline CDR1 is DFQATT and CDR2 is SNEGSKA (reference sequence). With V trimmed by 6 bases and J by 4 bases, 6 bases remained unmatched. DNA of the CDR3: TGCAGTGCCTGGACAGGGGACCGCACTGAAGCTTTCTTT. Its protein is CSAWTGDRTEAFF.

The chain has TRBV12-3 or TRBV12-4 and TRBJ2-2; a possible D gene is TRBD1 (6 bases). The V and J ends lost 1 base and 7 bases respectively, with 7 bases between them. The CDR3 is 13 residues long. The CDR3 region is CASSLGTDGELFF. CDR3 DNA sequence: TGTGCCAGCAGTTTAGGGACAGACGGGGAGCTGTTTTTT.

CDR3: CASSYVHKETQYF. CDR3 nucleotides: TGTGCCAGCAGTTACGTCCATAAAGAGACCCAGTACTTC. This sequence joins TRBV6-5 and TRBJ2-5; D is uncertain. This CDR3 is 13 amino acids long. The ends were cut back, 2 bases at V and 3 bases at J, with 7 bases in the middle. Germline V gives CDR1 MNHEY, CDR2 SVGAGI.

The genes are TRBV4-2 and TRBJ2-2; possibly TRBD2 for D (5 bases). The CDR3 runs 15 residues. Germline CDR1 reads LGHNA; CDR2 reads YNFKEQ. Trimming cost V 4 bases and J 2 bases, with 11 bases left between them. The CDR3 DNA follows: TGTGCCAGCAGCCCCCTCGGGGTTAACACCGGGGAGCTGTTTTTT. Protein product: CASSPLGVNTGELFF.

This clonotype has at least ten counts. The V and J genes are TRBV27 and TRBJ1-2; a possible D gene is TRBD1 (5 bases). V was trimmed by 6 bases and J by 4 bases, leaving 15 bases between them. Germline values: CDR1 MNHEY, CDR2 SMNVEV (reference sequence). The CDR3 sequence is 14 residues long. CDR3 coding DNA: TGTGCCAGCAGACCCGGGGGGGTGAGCTATGGCTACACCTTC. Translated, it gives CASRPGGVSYGYTF.

The table lists this clonotype with a count of one. The chain recombines TRBV6-2 or TRBV6-3 with TRBJ2-5; the match to TRBD1 covers 10 bases. Germline V lookup: CDR1 MNHEY, CDR2 SVGEGT. Losses at the gene ends were 7 bases for V and 5 bases for J; bases not matched to a gene: 13. There are 16 residues in the CDR3. DNA of the CDR3: TGTGCCAGCACCTCAGTTCCGGGACAGGGGAGGGAGACCCAGTACTTC. This gives the protein CASTSVPGQGRETQYF.

This clonotype was seen ten or more times. The rearrangement joins TRBV12-5 to TRBJ1-5; 7 positions agree with TRBD1. This CDR3 spans 14 amino acids. The trim removed 1 base at V and 7 bases at J, leaving 4 bases unmatched. Looked up from germline, CDR1 is LGHNT and CDR2 is FRNRAP. CDR3 region: CASGLETGRQPQHF. The DNA for the CDR3 is TGTGCTAGTGGTTTGGAGACAGGGAGGCAGCCCCAGCATTTT.

This clonotype was seen ten or more times. Given the absence of the conserved phenylalanine or tryptophan at the CDR3 end, a read error is likely. The V call is TRBV7-8, the J call TRBJ1-1; 11 bases match TRBD1. V shed 6 bases, J shed 6 bases, and the junction held 6 bases outside the gene matches. CDR3 length: 14 amino acids. CDR1 SGHVS and CDR2 FQNEAQ come from the germline V gene. CDR3 loop: CASRRTGGASEAFL. The CDR3 bases are TGTGCCAGCAGACGGACAGGGGGCGCTTCTGAAGCTTTCCTT.

This clonotype was detected many times. DNA for the CDR3: TGTGCCAGCACTTTGGACGGCTACGAGCAGTACTTC. Translation: CASTLDGYEQYF. This rearrangement joins TRBV6-2 or TRBV6-3 to TRBJ2-7; D remains ambiguous. The V gene's germline CDR1 is MNHEY and CDR2 SVGEGT. Trimming took off 7 bases at V and 3 bases at J, with 10 bases between the two ends. The CDR3 sequence is 12 residues long.

The chain carries TRBV6-2 or TRBV6-3 and TRBJ2-7; TRBD1 matches at 9 bases. J lost 6 bases, V lost 6 bases, and 9 bases had no gene match. The CDR3 extends over 14 amino acids. From germline, CDR1 is MNHEY and CDR2 SVGEGT. CDR3 nucleotides: TGTGCCAGCAGGAGTACCGGGACAGGGTTCGAGCAGTACTTC. Its translation: CASRSTGTGFEQYF.

At least ten counts were recorded for this clonotype. V and J are TRBV4-1 and TRBJ2-2, with unresolved D. The V gene lost 0 bases and the J gene lost 1 base, with 6 bases spanning the gap. The CDR3 runs 15 residues. Germline V lookup: CDR1 MGHRA, CDR2 YSYEKL. CDR3 nucleotides: TGCGCCAGCAGCCAAGATCCCGGGAACACCGGGGAGCTGTTTTTT. Translated: CASSQDPGNTGELFF.